Here is one TCR beta chain with its context. This clonotype was detected only once. The clone's antigen remains unknown. The sample holds no much larger clone one base away, and base qualities are not on file. One read provides weak support. The data were produced on an Illumina MiSeq. For TCRbeta CDR3 amplification, the template was genomic DNA taken from the sorted T cell subsets. The TCRbeta CDR3 region was amplified by multiplex PCR with 30 forward and 13 reverse primers. PCR products were purified with AMPure XP beads, after which indices and adaptors were added in a second approximately 26-cycle PCR. Before sequencing, libraries were gel-purified with the QIAquick Gel Extraction Kit. Processing in the source paper ran as follows. Paired-end reads were merged using FLASH and were aligned with IgBLAST to IMGT V, D and J germline references. Reads with below 70% alignment identity to germline references were discarded, and 10 million to 14 million reads were retained study-wide. IMGT definitions were followed to assign CDR3 boundaries, reading frame and productivity. Clones at or above 1% of reads were defined as highly-expanded clones, and diversity was measured by normalized Shannon entropy. Unpaired two-tailed t-tests were used to test group differences in Shannon entropy. The raw public data were reprocessed by TCRdb itself: fastp quality trimming at Q25, MiXCR clonotype calling, in-frame beta chains only. Identical CDR3 protein sequences are pooled into one entry, listed with their most common genes and DNA. TCRdb's processing, not the authors', yielded these V and J calls. This sample is represented by 280,000 or so distinct CDR3 sequences; around 47% of them were singletons. In total, the top ten clones hold 12% to 15% of the sample.

V is pared back by 9 bases and J by 2 bases, with 23 bases lying between the germline termini. As encoded in the germline V gene, CDR1 is MDHEN while CDR2 is SYDVKM. The cysteine opens and the phenylalanine closes a CDR3 of 17 amino acids. Here the CDR3 DNA is all that survives: 51 bases in frame from base 1. Every diabetic patient fulfilled standard classification criteria for type 1 or type 2 diabetes, and glucose and C-peptide were evaluated using WHO-recommended methods. Donors with other autoimmune diseases or infections within the previous four weeks were excluded. From each participant, around 10 milliliters of peripheral blood were collected. PBMCs were isolated with LymphoPrep density separation. The sample comes from a study of type 1 and type 2 diabetes patients (dated by TCRdb to 2016 to 2017). Turning to the overall study: The cohort comprised some ten type 1 diabetes patients, a few type 2 diabetes patients and roughly 6 nondiabetic controls recruited in China. Across the study, CD4+ and CD8+ T cells were positively selected from PBMCs by means of CD4 or CD8 MicroBeads on MACS columns. Altogether, about 19,000,000 paired-end reads were produced across the whole study. TCRbeta repertoires were profiled by high-throughput sequencing in the study to compare type 1 diabetes, type 2 diabetes and nondiabetic individuals. Type 2 diabetes patients served as a disease comparison group for the type 1 diabetes patients. When roughly 19-cycle amplification was compared with approximately 25-cycle amplification, V gene usage looked similar, suggesting that primer efficiencies were similar and PCR bias was random. The TCRbeta libraries underwent paired-end sequencing on Illumina HiSeq 2000 or MiSeq instruments. Results and caveats for the whole study, not just this receptor: Study groups were not matched for age and gender, which possibly biased interpretation. Type 2 diabetes repertoires showed high diversity, significantly greater than type 1 diabetes repertoires in both CD4+ and CD8+ T cells. Because only a limited number of T2D and control samples were sequenced, some T1D-only HECs might also be present in more T2D or control samples. Type 2 diabetes and control samples had highly correlated V and J gene usage patterns, with the correlation between samples averaging around 0.97. Few highly-expanded CD4+ clones, median one, were found in type 2 diabetes patients, accounting for a median around 3.9% of reads.

The TCR was taken from a man younger than 35 with type 2 diabetes. The sample comprised peripheral blood mononuclear cells (PBMCs). This sequence uses TRBV28 and TRBJ2-1; a tentative D match to TRBD2 spans 6 bases. The CDR3 reads CASRRLWRDSPYNEQFF. Read as DNA, the sequence is TGTGCCAGTCGCCGTCTTTGGCGGGACTCCCCCTACAATGAGCAGTTCTTC.